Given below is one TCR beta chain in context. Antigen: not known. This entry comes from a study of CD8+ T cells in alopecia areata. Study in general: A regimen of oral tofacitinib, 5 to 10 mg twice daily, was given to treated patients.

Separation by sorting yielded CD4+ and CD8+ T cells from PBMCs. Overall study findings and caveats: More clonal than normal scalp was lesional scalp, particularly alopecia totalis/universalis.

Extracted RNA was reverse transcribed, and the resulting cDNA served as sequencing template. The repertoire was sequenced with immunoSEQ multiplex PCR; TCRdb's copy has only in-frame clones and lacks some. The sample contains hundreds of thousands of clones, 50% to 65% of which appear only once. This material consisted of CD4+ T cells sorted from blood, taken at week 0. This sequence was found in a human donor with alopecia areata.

The CDR3 nucleotides read TGTGCCAGCAGCCAAATCACTAGCGGGGCCTACGAGCAGTACTTC. Amino acid sequence: CASSQITSGAYEQYF. V is TRBV13 and J is TRBJ2-7, with 10 bases identical to TRBD2. This CDR3 comprises 15 residues. Germline V gene sequence: CDR1 PRHDT, CDR2 FYEKMQ (reference sequence). Trimming at V came to 5 bases and at J to 2 bases, leaving 6 bases not matched to a gene.